The 8 T cell receptor beta chains below come from one sample, sequenced in a study of T cells after somatic rescue of genetic block. This table comes from immunoSEQ multiplex PCR, and its TCRdb copy is limited to in-frame clones, with some not included. Here the sample spans about 9,100 clones, around two thirds being singletons. Sequences were obtained from peripheral blood mononuclear cells (PBMCs). Receptor source: a boy younger than 18.

The chain has TRBV7-8 and TRBJ1-4, with TRBD1 as a possible D gene (5 bases). The ends were cut back, 0 bases at V and 8 bases at J, with 13 bases in the middle. The CDR3 is 15 amino acids. CDR1 is SGHVS, CDR2 FQNEAQ, per germline. CDR3 amino acids: CASSLAARAEEKLFF. The CDR3 coding sequence is TGTGCCAGCAGCTTAGCGGCCAGGGCGGAGGAAAAACTGTTTTTT.

The rearrangement uses TRBV30 and TRBJ2-6; unclear D gene. Trimming removed 1 base at V and 1 base at J, with 5 bases between. Germline CDR1 reads GTSNPN; CDR2 reads SVGIG (reference sequence). The CDR3 covers 14 residues. The CDR3 sequence: CAWSAGSGANVLTF. In DNA form, the CDR3 reads TGTGCCTGGAGTGCCGGATCTGGGGCCAACGTCCTGACTTTC.

This chain connects TRBV7-3 to TRBJ2-3; TRBD2 matches 8 bases. The junction had 2 bases not matched to a gene; V was cut back by 3 bases and J by 0 bases. The CDR3 runs to 15 residues. Germline V gene sequence: CDR1 SGHTA, CDR2 FQGTGA. CDR3 coding DNA: TGTGCCAGCAGCTTTAGCGGGACTAGCACAGATACGCAGTATTTT. Encoded protein: CASSFSGTSTDTQYF.

This chain connects TRBV28 to TRBJ2-5, with D perhaps assigned TRBD1 or TRBD2 (5 bases each). Germline lookup yields CDR1 MDHEN and CDR2 SYDVKM. V lost 3 bases to trimming and J lost 3 bases, with 8 bases between them. The CDR3 totals 13 residues. The CDR3 is CASSFRDEETQYF. The CDR3 region has the DNA TGTGCCAGCAGTTTCCGGGACGAAGAGACCCAGTACTTC.

V and J are TRBV7-5 and TRBJ2-5; the table's TRBD1 call for D was not verified on the DNA. TRBV7-5 is described as a pseudogene. CDR3 size: 18 residues. The CDR3 spells CARSSLLGQAQARGEQYF. CDR3 sequence (DNA): TGTGCCAGAAGCTCTCTACTCGGACAGGCCCAAGCCCGAGGAGAGCAGTACTTC.

J is TRBJ2-5 and V is TRBV6-5; 8 positions agree with TRBD1. Germline V gives CDR1 MNHEY, CDR2 SVGAGI. The CDR3 runs to 12 residues. J was trimmed by 5 bases and V by 7 bases; bases with no gene match: 3. This CDR3 reads CASKTGGETQYF. CDR3 DNA sequence: TGTGCCAGCAAAACAGGGGGGGAGACCCAGTACTTC.

The V gene is TRBV4-1, the J gene TRBJ2-7; 10 nucleotides agree with TRBD2. The CDR3 is 16 residues long. Germline CDR1 MGHRA, CDR2 YSYEKL. V shed 4 bases and J 4 bases; nucleotides not matched to a gene: 10. The CDR3 nucleotides are TGCGCCAGCAGCCCTGGAGGACTAGCGGTTTCGTACGAGCAGTACTTC. Translated: CASSPGGLAVSYEQYF.

The rearrangement uses TRBV7-9 and TRBJ2-1, with TRBD1 matching over 9 bases. The CDR3 runs 15 residues. V shed 6 bases, J shed 3 bases, and the junction held 6 bases outside the gene matches. In germline, CDR1 is SEHNR, CDR2 FQNEAQ (reference sequence). CDR3 nucleotides: TGTGCCAGCAGTCCGGGACAGGGTAACTACAATGAGCAGTTCTTC. Encoded protein: CASSPGQGNYNEQFF.